This T cell receptor (beta chain) was captured by sequencing in a study of beta chain features in type 1 diabetes. Trimming cost V 6 bases and J 8 bases, with 19 bases left between them. This CDR3 comprises 13 residues. Germline values: CDR1 SQVTM, CDR2 ANQGSEA. TCRB transcripts that were expressed got sequenced, as all of the isolated RNA had been reverse transcribed. Repertoires were generated with immunoSEQ multiplex PCR, while TCRdb's copy carries only in-frame clones and drops some. This table has 90,000 to 110,000 clones, 40% appearing once. The sequenced material came from stem cell memory CD4+ T cells from blood. The chain couples TRBV29-1 to TRBJ1-2; no firm D call. The receptor comes from a woman aged 18-30 years in good health. The CDR3 region has the DNA TGCAGCGTACAAACCGGCGGCACGAGGGGCTACACCTTC. It is translated as CSVQTGGTRGYTF.